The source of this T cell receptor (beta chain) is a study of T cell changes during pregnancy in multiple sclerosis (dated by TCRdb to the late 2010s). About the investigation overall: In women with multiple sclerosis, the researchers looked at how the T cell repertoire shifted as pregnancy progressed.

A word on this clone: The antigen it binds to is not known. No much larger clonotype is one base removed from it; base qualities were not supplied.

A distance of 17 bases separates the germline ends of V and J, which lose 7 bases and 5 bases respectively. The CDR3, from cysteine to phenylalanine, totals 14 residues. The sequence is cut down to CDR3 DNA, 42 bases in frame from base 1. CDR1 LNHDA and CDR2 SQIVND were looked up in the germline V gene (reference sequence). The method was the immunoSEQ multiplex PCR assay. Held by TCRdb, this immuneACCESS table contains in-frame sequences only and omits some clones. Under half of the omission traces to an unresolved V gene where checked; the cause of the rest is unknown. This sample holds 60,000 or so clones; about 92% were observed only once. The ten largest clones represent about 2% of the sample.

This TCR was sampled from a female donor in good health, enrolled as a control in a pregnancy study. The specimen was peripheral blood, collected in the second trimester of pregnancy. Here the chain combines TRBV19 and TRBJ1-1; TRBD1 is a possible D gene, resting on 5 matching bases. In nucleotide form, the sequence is TGTGCCAGTATTAATACCCCAGGGAGGACTGAAGCTTTCTTT. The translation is CASINTPGRTEAFF.